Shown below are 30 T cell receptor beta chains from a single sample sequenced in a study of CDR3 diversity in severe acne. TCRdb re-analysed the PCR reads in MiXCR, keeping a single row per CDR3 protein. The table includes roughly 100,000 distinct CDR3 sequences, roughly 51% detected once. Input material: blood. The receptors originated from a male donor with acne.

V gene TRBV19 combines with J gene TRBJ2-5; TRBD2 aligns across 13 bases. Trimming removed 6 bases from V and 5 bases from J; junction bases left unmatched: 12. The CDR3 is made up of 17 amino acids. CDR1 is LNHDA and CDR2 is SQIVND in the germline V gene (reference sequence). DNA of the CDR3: TGTGCCAGTAGCACCCTAGGACTAGCGGGAGTGGGTGAGACCCAGTACTTC. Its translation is CASSTLGLAGVGETQYF.

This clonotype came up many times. CDR3 sequence: CASSLLPETYEQYF. CDR3 coding DNA: TGTGCCAGCAGCTTACTTCCAGAAACTTACGAGCAGTACTTC. The chain joins TRBV7-8 to TRBJ2-7; D not certain. V dropped 2 bases and J dropped 4 bases, with 12 bases sitting between them. CDR3 length: 14 amino acids. The germline V gene has CDR1 SGHVS and CDR2 FQNEAQ.

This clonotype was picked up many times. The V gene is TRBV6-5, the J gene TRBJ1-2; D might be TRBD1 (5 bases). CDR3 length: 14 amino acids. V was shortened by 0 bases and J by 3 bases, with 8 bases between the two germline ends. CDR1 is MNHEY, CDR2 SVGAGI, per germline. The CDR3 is CASSYSLTDYGYTF. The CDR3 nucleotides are TGTGCCAGCAGTTACTCCCTGACAGACTATGGCTACACCTTC.

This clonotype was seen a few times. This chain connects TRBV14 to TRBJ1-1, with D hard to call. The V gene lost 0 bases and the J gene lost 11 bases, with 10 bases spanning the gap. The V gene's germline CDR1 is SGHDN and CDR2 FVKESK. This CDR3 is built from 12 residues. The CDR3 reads CASSQDPYGAFF. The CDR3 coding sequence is TGTGCCAGCAGCCAAGATCCGTACGGGGCTTTCTTT.

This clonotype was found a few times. In DNA form, the CDR3 reads TGTGCCAGCAGAGGGACTAGCGGTTCCTACGAGCAGTACTTC. This codes for CASRGTSGSYEQYF. V gene TRBV6-5 combines with J gene TRBJ2-7, with TRBD2 identical over 11 bases. The CDR3 consists of 14 residues. Germline V gene lookup returns CDR1 MNHEY and CDR2 SVGAGI. J gave up 1 base and V 6 bases, and 2 bases lay outside the gene matches.

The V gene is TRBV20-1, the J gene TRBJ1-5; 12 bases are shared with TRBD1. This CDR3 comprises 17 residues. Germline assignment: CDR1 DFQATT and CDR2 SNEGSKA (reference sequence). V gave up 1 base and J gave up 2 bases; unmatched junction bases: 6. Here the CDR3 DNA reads TGCAGTGCTAGAGGGTCGGGACAGGGGGCAGGCAATCAGCCCCAGCATTTT. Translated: CSARGSGQGAGNQPQHF.

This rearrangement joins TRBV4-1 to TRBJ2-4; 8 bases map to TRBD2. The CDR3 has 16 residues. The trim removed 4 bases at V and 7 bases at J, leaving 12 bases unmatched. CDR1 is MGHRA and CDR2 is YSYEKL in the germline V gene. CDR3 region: CASSPSGRDRGNIQYF. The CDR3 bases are TGCGCCAGCAGCCCGAGCGGGAGAGATCGAGGGAACATTCAGTACTTC.

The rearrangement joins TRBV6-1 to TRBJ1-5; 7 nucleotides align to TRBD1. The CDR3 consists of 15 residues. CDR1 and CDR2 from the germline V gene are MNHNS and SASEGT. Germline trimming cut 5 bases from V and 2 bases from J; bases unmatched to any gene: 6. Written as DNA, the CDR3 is TGTGCCAGCAGTTGGGAGGGGGCCGGCAATCAGCCCCAGCATTTT. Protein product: CASSWEGAGNQPQHF.

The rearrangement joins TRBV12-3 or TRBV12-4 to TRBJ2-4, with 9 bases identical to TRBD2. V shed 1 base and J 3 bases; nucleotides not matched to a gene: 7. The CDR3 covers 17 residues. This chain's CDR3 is CASSLGVSGRGKNIQYF. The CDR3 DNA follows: TGTGCCAGCAGTTTAGGAGTTAGCGGGAGAGGCAAAAACATTCAGTACTTC.

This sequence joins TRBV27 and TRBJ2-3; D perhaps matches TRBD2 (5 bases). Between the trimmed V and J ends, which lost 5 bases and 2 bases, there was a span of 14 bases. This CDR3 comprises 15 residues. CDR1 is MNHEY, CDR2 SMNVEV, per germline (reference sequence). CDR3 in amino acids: CASSAGLAITDTQYF. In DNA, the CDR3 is TGTGCCAGCAGTGCCGGACTCGCCATCACAGATACGCAGTATTTT.

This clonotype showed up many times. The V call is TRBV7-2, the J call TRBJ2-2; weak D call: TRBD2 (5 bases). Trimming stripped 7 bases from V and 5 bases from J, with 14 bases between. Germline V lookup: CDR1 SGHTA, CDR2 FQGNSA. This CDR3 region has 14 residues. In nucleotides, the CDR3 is TGTGCCAGCACCTTGGGGAGATGGACCGGGGAGCTGTTTTTT. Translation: CASTLGRWTGELFF.

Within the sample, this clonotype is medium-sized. CDR3 DNA sequence: TGCAGCGTTGCGGGGGGAGATGGAAACACCATATATTTT. It yields the protein CSVAGGDGNTIYF. V and J are TRBV29-1 and TRBJ1-3, with a weak D call TRBD1 (5 bases). Trimming cost V 4 bases and J 3 bases, with 10 bases left between them. There are 13 residues in the CDR3. Looked up from germline, CDR1 is SQVTM and CDR2 is ANQGSEA.

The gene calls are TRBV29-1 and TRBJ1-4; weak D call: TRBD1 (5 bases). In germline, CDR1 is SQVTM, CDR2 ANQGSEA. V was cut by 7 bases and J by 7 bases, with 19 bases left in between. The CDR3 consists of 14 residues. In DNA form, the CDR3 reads TGCAGCGGGGCCCAGGGCGGTCTGGGTGAAAAACTGTTTTTT. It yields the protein CSGAQGGLGEKLFF. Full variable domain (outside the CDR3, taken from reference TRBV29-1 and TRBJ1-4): SAVISQKPSRDICQRGTSLTIQCQVDSQVTMMFWYRQQPGQSLTLIATANQGSEATYESGFVIDKFPISRPNLTFSTLTVSNMSPEDSSIYLCSGAQGGLGEKLFFGSGTQLSVL.

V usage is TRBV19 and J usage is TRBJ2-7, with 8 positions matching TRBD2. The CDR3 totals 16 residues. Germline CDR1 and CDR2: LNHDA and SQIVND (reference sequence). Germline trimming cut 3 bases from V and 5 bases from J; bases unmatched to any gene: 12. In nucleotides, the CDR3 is TGTGCCAGTAGTATTCGCACTAGCGGAAGTCTCAACGAGCAGTACTTC. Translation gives CASSIRTSGSLNEQYF.

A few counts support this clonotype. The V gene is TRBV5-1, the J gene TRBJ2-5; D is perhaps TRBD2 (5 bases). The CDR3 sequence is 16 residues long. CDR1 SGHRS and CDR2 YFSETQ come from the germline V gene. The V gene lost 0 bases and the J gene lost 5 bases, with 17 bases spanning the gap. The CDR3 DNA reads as TGCGCCAGCAGCTTGGCCGGTTGGCGGGTACAGGAGACCCAGTACTTC. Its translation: CASSLAGWRVQETQYF.

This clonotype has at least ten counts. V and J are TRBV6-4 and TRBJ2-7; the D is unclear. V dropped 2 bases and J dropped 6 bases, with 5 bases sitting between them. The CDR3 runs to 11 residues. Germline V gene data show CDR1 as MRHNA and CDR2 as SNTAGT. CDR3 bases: TGTGCCAGCAGTGACGGGCGCGAGCAGTACTTC. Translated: CASSDGREQYF.

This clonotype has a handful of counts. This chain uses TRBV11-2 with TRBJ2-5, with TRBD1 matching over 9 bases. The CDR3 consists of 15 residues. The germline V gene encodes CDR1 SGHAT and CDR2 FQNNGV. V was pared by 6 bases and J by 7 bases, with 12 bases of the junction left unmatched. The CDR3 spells CASSKPTGGERTQYF. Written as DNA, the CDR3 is TGTGCCAGCAGTAAACCGACAGGGGGGGAAAGGACCCAGTACTTC.

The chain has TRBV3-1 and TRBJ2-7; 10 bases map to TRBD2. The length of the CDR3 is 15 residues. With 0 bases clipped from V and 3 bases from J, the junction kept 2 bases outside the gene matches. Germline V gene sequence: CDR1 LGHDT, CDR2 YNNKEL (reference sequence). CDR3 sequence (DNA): TGTGCCAGCAGCCAAGATCTAGCGGGAGACTACGAGCAGTACTTC. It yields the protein CASSQDLAGDYEQYF.

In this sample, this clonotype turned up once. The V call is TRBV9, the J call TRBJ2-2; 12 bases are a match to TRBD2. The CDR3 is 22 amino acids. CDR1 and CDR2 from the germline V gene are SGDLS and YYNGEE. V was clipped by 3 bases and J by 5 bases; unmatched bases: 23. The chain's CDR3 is CASSGSGVHRSSGRALTGELFF. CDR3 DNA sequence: TGTGCCAGCAGCGGCTCCGGGGTCCACCGATCTAGCGGGAGGGCCCTGACCGGGGAGCTGTTTTTT. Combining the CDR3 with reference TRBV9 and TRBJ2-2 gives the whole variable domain DSGVTQTPKHLITATGQRVTLRCSPRSGDLSVYWYQQSLDQGLQFLIQYYNGEERAKGNILERFSAQQFPDLHSELNLSSLELGDSALYFCASSGSGVHRSSGRALTGELFFGEGSRLTVL.

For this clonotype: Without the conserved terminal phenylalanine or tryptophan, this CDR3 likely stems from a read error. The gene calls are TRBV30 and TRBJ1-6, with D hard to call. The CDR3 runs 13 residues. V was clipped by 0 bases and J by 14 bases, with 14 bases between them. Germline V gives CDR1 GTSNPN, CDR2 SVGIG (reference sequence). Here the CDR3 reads CAWSVRRGGALHL. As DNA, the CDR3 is TGTGCCTGGAGTGTACGCCGCGGAGGAGCCCTCCACCTT.

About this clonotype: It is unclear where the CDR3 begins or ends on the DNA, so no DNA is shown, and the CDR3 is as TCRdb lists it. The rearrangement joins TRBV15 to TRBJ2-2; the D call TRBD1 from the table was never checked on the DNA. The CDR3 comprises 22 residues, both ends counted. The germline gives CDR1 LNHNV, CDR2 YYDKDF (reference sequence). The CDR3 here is CATSGLGQRGLWLHLRFGELFF.

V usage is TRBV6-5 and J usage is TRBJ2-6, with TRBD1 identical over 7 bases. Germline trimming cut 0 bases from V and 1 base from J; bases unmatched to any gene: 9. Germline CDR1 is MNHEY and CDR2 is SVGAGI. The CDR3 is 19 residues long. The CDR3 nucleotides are TGTGCCAGCAGTTACTCCGCGTTGGACAGGTGGTCTGGGGCCAACGTCCTGACTTTC. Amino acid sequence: CASSYSALDRWSGANVLTF.

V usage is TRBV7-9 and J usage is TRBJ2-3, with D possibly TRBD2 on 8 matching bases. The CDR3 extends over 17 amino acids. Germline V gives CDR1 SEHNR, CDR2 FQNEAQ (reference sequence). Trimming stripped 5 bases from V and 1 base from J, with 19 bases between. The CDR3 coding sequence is TGTGCCAGCAGCCTCGGGAGGGGGCGGGATCGCACAGATACGCAGTATTTT. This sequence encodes CASSLGRGRDRTDTQYF.

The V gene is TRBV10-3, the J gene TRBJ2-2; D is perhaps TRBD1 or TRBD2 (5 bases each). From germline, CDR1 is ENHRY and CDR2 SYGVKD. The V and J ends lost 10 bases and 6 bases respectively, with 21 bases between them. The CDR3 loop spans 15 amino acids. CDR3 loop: CASRGQTWSAGELFF. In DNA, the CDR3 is TGTGCCAGCCGGGGCCAAACCTGGAGCGCCGGGGAGCTGTTTTTT.

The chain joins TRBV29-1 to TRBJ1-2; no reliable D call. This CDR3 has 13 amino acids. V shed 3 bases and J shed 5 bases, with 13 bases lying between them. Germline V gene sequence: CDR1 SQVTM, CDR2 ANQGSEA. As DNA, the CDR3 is TGCAGCGTTGATGCGACGGGTTTATATGGCTACACCTTC. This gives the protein CSVDATGLYGYTF.

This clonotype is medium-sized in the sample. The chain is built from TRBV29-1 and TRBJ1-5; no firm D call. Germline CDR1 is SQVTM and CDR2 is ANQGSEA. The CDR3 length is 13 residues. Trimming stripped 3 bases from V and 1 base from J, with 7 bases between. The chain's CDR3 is CSVEVGSNQPQHF. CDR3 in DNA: TGCAGCGTTGAGGTCGGGAGCAATCAGCCCCAGCATTTT. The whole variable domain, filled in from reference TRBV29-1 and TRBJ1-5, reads SAVISQKPSRDICQRGTSLTIQCQVDSQVTMMFWYRQQPGQSLTLIATANQGSEATYESGFVIDKFPISRPNLTFSTLTVSNMSPEDSSIYLCSVEVGSNQPQHFGDGTRLSIL.

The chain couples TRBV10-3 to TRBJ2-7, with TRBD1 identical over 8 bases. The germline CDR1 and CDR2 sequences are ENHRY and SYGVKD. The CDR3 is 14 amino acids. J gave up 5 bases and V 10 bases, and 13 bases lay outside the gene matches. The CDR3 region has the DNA TGTGCCAGCTGTTTCCTGGACAGGGTACACGAGCAGTACTTC. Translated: CASCFLDRVHEQYF.

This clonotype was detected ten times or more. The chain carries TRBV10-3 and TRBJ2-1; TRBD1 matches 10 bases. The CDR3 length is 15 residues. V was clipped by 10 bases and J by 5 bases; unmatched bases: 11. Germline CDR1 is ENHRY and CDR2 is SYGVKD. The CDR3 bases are TGTGCCAGTCAAACTCCGGGACAGGGGCACAATGAGCAGTTCTTC. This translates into CASQTPGQGHNEQFF.

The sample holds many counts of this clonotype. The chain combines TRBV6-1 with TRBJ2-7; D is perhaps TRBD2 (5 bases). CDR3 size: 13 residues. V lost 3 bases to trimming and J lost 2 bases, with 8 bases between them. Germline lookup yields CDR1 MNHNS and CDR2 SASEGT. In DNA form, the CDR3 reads TGTGCCAGCAGTGAGGACTTGCCCTACGAGCAGTACTTC. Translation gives CASSEDLPYEQYF.

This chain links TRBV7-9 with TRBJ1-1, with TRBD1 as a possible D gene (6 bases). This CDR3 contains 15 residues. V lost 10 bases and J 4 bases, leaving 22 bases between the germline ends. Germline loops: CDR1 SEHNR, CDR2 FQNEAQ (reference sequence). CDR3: CATPLGGAVATEAFF. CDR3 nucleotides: TGTGCCACTCCCTTAGGGGGAGCGGTGGCCACTGAAGCTTTCTTT.